The subject of this entry is one T cell receptor beta chain. Its matching antigen is unknown. These data come from a study of T cells in localized non-small cell lung cancer. Study-wide results and limits: Exceeding tumor, uninvolved adjacent lung had the highest T cell clonality. Blood T cell density predicted longer survival; adjacent-lung clonality, shorter. Sequencing covered just one tumor region, so heterogeneity cannot be ruled out. When the top 100 tumor clones were examined, a median approximately 59 of them also appeared in the adjacent lung, which was paired and uninvolved.

Sequenced by immunoSEQ multiplex PCR; TCRdb stores in-frame clones only, minus some. Of fewer than 20,000 clones detected, approximately 90% appear once; the ten largest clones hold around 2.9%. Germline V gene lookup returns CDR1 GTSNPN and CDR2 SVGIG (reference sequence). V was pared by 3 bases and J by 7 bases, with 6 bases of the junction left unmatched. The CDR3 covers 14 residues. This chain links TRBV30 with TRBJ1-5, with TRBD1 identical over 10 bases. The sample was peripheral blood, taken before any cancer treatment. The sequence was obtained from a woman aged 40-69 years with stage I lung adenocarcinoma. The CDR3 region is CAWSRDRGGQPQHF. The CDR3, as DNA: TGTGCCTGGAGCCGGGACAGGGGTGGACAGCCCCAGCATTTT.